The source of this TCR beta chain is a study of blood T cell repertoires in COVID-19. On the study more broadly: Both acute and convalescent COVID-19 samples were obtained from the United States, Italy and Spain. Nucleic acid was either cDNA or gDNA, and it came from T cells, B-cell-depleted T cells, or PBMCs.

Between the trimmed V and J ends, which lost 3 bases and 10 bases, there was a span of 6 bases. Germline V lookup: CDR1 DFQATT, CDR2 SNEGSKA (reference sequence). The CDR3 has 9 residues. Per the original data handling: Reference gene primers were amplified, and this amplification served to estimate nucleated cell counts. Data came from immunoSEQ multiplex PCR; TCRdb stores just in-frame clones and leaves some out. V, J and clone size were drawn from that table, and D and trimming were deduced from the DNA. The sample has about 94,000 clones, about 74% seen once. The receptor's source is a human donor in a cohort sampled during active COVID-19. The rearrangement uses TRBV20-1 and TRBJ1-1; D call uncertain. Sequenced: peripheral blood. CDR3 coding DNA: TGCAGTGCTAGTGCCGGAGCTTTCTTT. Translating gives CSASAGAFF.